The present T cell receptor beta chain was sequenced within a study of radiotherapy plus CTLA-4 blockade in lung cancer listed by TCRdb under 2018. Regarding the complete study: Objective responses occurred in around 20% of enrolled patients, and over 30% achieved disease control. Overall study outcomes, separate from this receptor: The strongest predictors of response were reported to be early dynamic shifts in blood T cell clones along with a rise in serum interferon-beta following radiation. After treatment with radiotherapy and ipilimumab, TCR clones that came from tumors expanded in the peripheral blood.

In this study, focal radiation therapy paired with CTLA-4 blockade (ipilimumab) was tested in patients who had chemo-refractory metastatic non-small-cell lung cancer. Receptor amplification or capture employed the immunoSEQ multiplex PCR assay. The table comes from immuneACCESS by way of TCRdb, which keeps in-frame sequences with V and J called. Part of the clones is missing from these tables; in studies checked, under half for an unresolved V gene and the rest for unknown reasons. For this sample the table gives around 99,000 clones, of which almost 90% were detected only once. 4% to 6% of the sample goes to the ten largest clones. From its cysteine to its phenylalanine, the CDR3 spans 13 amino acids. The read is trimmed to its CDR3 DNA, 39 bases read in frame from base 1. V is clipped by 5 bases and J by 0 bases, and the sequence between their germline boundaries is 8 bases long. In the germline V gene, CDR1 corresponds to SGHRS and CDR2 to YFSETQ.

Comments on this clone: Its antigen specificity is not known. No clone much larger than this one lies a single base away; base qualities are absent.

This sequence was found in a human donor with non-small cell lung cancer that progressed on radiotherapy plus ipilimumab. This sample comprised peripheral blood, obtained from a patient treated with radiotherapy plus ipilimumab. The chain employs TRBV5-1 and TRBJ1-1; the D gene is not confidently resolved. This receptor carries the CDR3 CASSNALNTEAFF. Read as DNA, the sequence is TGCGCCAGCAGTAACGCTTTGAACACTGAAGCTTTCTTT. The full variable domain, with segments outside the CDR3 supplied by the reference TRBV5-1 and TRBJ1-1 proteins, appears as KAGVTQTPRYLIKTRGQQVTLSCSPISGHRSVSWYQQTPGQGLQFLFEYFSETQRNKGNFPGRFSGRQFSNSRSEMNVSTLELGDSALYLCASSNALNTEAFFGQGTRLTVV.